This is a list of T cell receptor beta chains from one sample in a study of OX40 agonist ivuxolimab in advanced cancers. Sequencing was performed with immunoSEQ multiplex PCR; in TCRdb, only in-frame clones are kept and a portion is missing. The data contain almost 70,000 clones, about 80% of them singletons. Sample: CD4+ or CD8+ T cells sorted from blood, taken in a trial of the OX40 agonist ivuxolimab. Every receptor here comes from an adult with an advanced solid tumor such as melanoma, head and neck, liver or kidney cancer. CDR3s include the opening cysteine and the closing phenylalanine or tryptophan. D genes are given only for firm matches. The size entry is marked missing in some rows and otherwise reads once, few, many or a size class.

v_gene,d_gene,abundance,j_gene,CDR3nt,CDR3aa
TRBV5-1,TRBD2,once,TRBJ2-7,TGCGCCAGCAGGGTTCCGGGGGGCGAGCAGTACTTC,CASRVPGGEQYF
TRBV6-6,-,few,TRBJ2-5,TGTGCCAGCAAAAGACGAGAGACCCAGTACTTC,CASKRRETQYF
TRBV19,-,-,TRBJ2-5,TGTGCCAGTAGTCCCCAGAGGACTTCAGAGACCCAGTACTTC,CASSPQRTSETQYF
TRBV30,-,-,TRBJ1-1,TGTGCCTGGAGGCCCCCCGAGACAGGGAACACTGAAGCTTTCTTT,CAWRPPETGNTEAFF
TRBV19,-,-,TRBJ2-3,TGTGCCAGCTCTAGGTGGGCTTCCACAGATACGCAGTATTTT,CASSRWASTDTQYF
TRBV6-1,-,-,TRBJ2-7,TGTGCCAGCTTAAGACAGTCCTACGAGCAGTACTTC,CASLRQSYEQYF
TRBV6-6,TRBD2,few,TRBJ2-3,TGTGCCAGCAGTCAGCGGGGCCTGGATACGCAGTATTTT,CASSQRGLDTQYF
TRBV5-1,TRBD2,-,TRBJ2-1,TGCGCCAGCAGCGCCGGGACTAGCGGATACAATGAGCAGTTCTTC,CASSAGTSGYNEQFF
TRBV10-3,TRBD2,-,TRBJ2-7,TGTGCCATCAGTTCTCTACTAGCGGGAGGTAACGAGCAGTACTTC,CAISSLLAGGNEQYF
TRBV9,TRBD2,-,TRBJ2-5,TGTGCCAGCAGCGTGATGGCTAGCGGGGGGGCGACGGAGACCCAGTACTTC,CASSVMASGGATETQYF
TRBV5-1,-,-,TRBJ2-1,TGCGCCAGCAGCTTGACAGGGTACAATGAGCAGTTCTTC,CASSLTGYNEQFF
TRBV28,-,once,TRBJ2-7,TGTGCCAGCAGGACAGAGGGTTTTTCCTACGAGCAGTACTTC,CASRTEGFSYEQYF
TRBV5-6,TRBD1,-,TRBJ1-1,TGTGCCAGCAGCCCGCTATCGGACAGGGGGAAGACTGAAGCTTTCTTT,CASSPLSDRGKTEAFF
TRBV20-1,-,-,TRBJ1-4,TGCAGTGCTAGAAGGGGGGAAAAACTGTTTTTT,CSARRGEKLFF
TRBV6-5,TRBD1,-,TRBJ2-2,TGTGCCAGCAGGGACAGGTCGAACACCGGGGAGCTGTTTTTT,CASRDRSNTGELFF
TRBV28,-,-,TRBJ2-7,TGTGCCAGCAGTAGGGGGGTTCCCTACGAGCAGTACTTC,CASSRGVPYEQYF